The present T cell receptor (beta chain) was sequenced within a study of T cells in Graves' hyperthyroidism and ophthalmopathy. In the study overall: Peripheral blood was obtained at initial diagnosis, preceding any treatment.

Germline V gene lookup returns CDR1 KGHDR and CDR2 SFDVKD. The CDR3 covers 13 residues. Trimming took off 7 bases at V and 3 bases at J, with 8 bases between the two ends. The CDR3 regions of TCR beta were amplified from RNA transcripts. HTBI primers were employed in a first-round RT-PCR of the TCR CDR3. TCRdb independently ran MiXCR on the multiplex PCR reads; one entry per CDR3 protein. This sample has fewer than 250,000 distinct CDR3 sequences, with about 24% found just once. Study-wide results and caveats: Expanded thyroid clonotypes (above 0.001) were mostly also found in blood. A model built on 13 V-J features separated ophthalmopathy from stable hyperthyroidism. Ophthalmopathy onset followed model prediction by a median about seven months.

This clonotype was recorded once. The antigen is undetermined. It may be a read error: a sequence one base away is much more abundant. This rearrangement joins TRBV24-1 to TRBJ2-2; D is ambiguous. The sequenced material came from blood. This receptor was identified in a woman in her thirties or forties with Graves' ophthalmopathy. The DNA for the CDR3 is TGTGCCACCAGAGCACAGTACACCGGGGAGCTGTTTTTT. Translating it yields CATRAQYTGELFF.